The sequence of this T cell receptor beta chain was determined in a study of T-cell reconstitution after alpha-beta-depleted transplantation in children. Unique molecular identifiers were built into the TCRbeta library. MiXCR, applied by TCRdb to the PCR reads, yields one record per CDR3 protein. The top ten hold 20% to 25% of the sample, which has some 95,000 distinct CDR3 sequences, 23% seen once. The length of the CDR3 is 15 residues. J lost 4 bases, V lost 10 bases, and 9 bases had no gene match. CDR1 ENHRY and CDR2 SYGVKD come from the germline V gene. This material consisted of PBMCs, taken before TCRalphabeta/CD19-depleted stem cell transplant. The receptor was derived from a boy younger than 10 with acute lymphoblastic leukemia, due to receive a stem cell transplant. This chain links TRBV10-3 with TRBJ2-1; TRBD2 agrees at 11 bases. CDR3 bases: TGTGCCACCGGGACTAGCGGAGGGTCTTACAATGAGCAGTTCTTC. Translation gives CATGTSGGSYNEQFF.